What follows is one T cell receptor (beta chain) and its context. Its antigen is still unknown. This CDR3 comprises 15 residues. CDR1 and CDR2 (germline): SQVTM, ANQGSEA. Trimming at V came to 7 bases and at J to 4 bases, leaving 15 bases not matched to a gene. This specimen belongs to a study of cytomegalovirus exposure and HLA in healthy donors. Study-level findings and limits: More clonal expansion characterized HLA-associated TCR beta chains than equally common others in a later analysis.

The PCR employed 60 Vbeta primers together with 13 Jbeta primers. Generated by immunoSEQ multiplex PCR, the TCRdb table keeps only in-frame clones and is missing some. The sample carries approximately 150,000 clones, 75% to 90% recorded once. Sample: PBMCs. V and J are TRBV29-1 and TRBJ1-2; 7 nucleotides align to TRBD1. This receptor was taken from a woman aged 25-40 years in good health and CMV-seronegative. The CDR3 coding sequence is TGCAGCGCGATGGCCCAAGCCAGGGGGTCCTATGGCTACACCTTC. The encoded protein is CSAMAQARGSYGYTF. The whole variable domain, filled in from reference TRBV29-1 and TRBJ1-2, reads SAVISQKPSRDICQRGTSLTIQCQVDSQVTMMFWYRQQPGQSLTLIATANQGSEATYESGFVIDKFPISRPNLTFSTLTVSNMSPEDSSIYLCSAMAQARGSYGYTFGSGTRLTVV.